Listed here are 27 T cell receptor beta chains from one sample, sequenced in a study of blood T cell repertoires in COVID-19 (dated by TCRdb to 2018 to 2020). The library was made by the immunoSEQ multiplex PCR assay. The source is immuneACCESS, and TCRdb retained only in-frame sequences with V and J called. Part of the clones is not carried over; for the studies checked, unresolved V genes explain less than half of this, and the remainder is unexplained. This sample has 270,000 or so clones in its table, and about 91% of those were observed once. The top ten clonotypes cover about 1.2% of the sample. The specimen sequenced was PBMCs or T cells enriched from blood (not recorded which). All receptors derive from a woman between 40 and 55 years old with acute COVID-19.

CDR3 region: CASRQGQNNSPLHF. The CDR3 coding sequence is TGTGCCAGCAGGCAAGGACAGAATAATTCACCCCTCCACTTT. The V call is TRBV6-5, the J call TRBJ1-6; tentatively, D is TRBD1 (6 bases). Germline V lookup: CDR1 MNHEY, CDR2 SVGAGI. The CDR3 spans 14 residues. Trimming pared 6 bases from V and 5 bases from J, leaving 11 bases between.

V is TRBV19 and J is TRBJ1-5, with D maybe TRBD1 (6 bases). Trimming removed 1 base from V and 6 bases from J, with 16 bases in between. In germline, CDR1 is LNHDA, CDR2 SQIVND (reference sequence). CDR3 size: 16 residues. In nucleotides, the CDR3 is TGTGCCAGTAGTATAGGGGGAGGGGGTCGTACTCAGCCCCAGCATTTT. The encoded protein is CASSIGGGGRTQPQHF.

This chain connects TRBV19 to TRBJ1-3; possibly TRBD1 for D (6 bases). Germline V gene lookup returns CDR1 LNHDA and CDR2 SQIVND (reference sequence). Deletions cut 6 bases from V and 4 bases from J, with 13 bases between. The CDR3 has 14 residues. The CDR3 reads CASSQGTLGNTIYF. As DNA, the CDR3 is TGTGCCAGTAGCCAGGGGACGTTAGGAAACACCATATATTTT.

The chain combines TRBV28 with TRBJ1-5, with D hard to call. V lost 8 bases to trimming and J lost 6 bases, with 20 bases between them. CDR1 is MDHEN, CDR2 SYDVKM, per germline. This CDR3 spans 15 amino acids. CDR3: CASRRPDSSGQPQHF. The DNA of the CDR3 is TGTGCCAGCCGCCGCCCGGATAGCTCGGGTCAGCCCCAGCATTTT.

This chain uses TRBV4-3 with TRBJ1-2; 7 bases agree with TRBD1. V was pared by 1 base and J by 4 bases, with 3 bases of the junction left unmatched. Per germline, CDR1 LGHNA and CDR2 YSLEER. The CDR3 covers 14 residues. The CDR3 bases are TGCGCCAGCAGCCAAGTGGCAGGGGGCTATGGCTACACCTTC. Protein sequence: CASSQVAGGYGYTF.

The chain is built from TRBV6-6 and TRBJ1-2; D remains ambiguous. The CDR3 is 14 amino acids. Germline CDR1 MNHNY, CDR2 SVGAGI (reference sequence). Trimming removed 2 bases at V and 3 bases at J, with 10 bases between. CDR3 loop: CASSYRDFDYGYTF. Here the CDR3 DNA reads TGTGCCAGCAGTTACCGGGATTTCGACTATGGCTACACCTTC.

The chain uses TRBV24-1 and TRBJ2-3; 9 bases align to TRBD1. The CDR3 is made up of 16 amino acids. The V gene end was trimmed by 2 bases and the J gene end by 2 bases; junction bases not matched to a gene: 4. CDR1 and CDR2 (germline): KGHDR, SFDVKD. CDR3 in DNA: TGTGCCACCAGTGATTGGGGGACAGGGATCACAGATACGCAGTATTTT. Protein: CATSDWGTGITDTQYF.

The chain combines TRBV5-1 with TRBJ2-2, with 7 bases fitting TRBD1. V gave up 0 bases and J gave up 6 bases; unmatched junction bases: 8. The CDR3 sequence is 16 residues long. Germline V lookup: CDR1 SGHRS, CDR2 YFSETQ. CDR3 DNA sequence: TGCGCCAGCAGCTTGGGAGACAGGGTGCGGGCCGGGGAGCTGTTTTTT. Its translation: CASSLGDRVRAGELFF.

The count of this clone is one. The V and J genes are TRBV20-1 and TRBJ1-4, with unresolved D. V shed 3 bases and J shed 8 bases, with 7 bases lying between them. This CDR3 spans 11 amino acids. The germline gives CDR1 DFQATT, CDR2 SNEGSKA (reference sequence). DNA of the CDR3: TGCAGTGCTAGTCGGGAGGAAAAACTGTTTTTT. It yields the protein CSASREEKLFF.

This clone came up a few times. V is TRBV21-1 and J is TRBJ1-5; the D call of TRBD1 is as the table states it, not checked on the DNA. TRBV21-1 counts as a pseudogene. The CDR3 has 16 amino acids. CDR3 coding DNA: TGTGCCAGCAGCAAAAAGGGGGACAGGGCCAATCAGCCCCAGCATTTT. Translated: CASSKKGDRANQPQHF.

The CDR3, as DNA: TGTGCCAGTAGTCCCTCCCGGGCGGGAGTCGAGACCCAGTACTTC. The encoded protein is CASSPSRAGVETQYF. The chain carries TRBV19 and TRBJ2-5; 7 bases are a match to TRBD2. V lost 5 bases, J lost 5 bases, and 11 bases stayed unmatched. Germline V gives CDR1 LNHDA, CDR2 SQIVND (reference sequence). The CDR3 loop spans 15 amino acids.

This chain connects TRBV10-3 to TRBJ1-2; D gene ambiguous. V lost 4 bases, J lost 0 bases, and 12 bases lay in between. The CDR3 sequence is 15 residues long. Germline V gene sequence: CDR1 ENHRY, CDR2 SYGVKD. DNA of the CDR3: TGTGCCATCAGTGTTCTTAATGCGGCTAACTATGGCTACACCTTC. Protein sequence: CAISVLNAANYGYTF.

The CDR3 sequence: CASSYGRGKRGYTF. The DNA for the CDR3 is TGTGCCAGCAGTTACGGGCGGGGGAAGAGAGGCTACACCTTC. This rearrangement joins TRBV6-5 to TRBJ1-2, with a weak D call TRBD1 (5 bases). The V end lost 2 bases, the J end lost 8 bases, and 15 bases lay between the germline ends. The CDR3 contains 14 residues. CDR1 MNHEY and CDR2 SVGAGI come from the germline V gene.

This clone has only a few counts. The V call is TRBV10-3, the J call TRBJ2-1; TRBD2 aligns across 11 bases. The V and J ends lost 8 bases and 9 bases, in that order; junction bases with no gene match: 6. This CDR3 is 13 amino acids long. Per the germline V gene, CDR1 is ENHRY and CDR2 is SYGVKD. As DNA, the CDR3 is TGTGCCATCCCGACTAGCGGGAAAGGTGAGCAGTTCTTC. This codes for CAIPTSGKGEQFF.

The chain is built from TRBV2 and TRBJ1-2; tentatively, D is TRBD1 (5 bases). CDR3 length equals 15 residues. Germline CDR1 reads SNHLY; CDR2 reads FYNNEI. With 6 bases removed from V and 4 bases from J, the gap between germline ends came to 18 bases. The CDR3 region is CASRPWGLFFYGYTF. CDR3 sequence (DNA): TGTGCCAGCAGACCGTGGGGCCTGTTTTTCTATGGCTACACCTTC.

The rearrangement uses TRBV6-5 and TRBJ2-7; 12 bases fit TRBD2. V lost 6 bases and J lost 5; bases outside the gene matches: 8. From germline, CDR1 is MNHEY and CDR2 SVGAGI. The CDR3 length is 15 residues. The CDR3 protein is CASSPTSGSLNEQYV. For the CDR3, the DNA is TGTGCCAGCAGCCCGACTAGCGGGAGTCTCAACGAGCAGTACGTC.

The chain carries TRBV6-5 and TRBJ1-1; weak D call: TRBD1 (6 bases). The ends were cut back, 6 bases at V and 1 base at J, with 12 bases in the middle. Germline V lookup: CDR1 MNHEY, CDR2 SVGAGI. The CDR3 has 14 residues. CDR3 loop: CASSQMTGNTEAFF. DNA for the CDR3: TGTGCCAGCAGCCAAATGACAGGGAACACTGAAGCTTTCTTT.

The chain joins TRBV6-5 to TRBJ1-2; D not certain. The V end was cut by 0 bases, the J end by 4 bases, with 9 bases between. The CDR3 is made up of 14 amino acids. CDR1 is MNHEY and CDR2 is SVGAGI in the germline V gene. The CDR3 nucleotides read TGTGCCAGCAGTTACTCGGAGGGAACCTATGGCTACACCTTC. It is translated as CASSYSEGTYGYTF.

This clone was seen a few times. The CDR3 coding sequence is TGTGCCAGCAGTTGGGGTGGGACTGAAGATGAGCAGTTCTTC. It is translated as CASSWGGTEDEQFF. The V gene is TRBV2, the J gene TRBJ2-1; D might be TRBD2 (6 bases). The CDR3 consists of 14 residues. Deletions cut 5 bases from V and 8 bases from J, with 16 bases between. Germline CDR1 SNHLY, CDR2 FYNNEI.

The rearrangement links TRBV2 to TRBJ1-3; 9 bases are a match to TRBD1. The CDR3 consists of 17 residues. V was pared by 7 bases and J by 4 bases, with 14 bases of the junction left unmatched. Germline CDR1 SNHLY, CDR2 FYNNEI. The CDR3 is CASNARSTGGTGNTIYF. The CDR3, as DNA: TGTGCCAGCAATGCGCGCAGCACAGGGGGCACGGGAAACACCATATATTTT.

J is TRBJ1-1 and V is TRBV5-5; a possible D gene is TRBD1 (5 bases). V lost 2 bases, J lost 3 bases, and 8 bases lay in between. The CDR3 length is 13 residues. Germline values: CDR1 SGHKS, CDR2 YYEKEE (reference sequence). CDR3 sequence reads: CASSFSTDTEAFF. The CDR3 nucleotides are TGTGCCAGCAGCTTTTCGACAGACACTGAAGCTTTCTTT. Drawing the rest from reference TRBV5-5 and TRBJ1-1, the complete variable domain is DAGVTQSPTHLIKTRGQQVTLRCSPISGHKSVSWYQQVLGQGPQFIFQYYEKEERGRGNFPDRFSARQFPNYSSELNVNALLLGDSALYLCASSFSTDTEAFFGQGTRLTVV.

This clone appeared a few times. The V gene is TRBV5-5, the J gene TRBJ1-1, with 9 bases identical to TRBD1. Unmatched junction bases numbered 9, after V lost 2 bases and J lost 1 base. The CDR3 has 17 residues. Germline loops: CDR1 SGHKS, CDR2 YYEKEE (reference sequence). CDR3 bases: TGTGCCAGCAGCTTAAGAAGAGCGGGACAGGGGAACACTGAAGCTTTCTTT. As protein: CASSLRRAGQGNTEAFF.

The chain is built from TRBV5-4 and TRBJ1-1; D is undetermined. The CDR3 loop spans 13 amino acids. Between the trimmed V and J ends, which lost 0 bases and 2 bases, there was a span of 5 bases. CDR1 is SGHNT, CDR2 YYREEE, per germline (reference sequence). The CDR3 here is CASSLEQNTEAFF. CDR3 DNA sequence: TGTGCCAGCAGCTTGGAACAAAACACTGAAGCTTTCTTT.

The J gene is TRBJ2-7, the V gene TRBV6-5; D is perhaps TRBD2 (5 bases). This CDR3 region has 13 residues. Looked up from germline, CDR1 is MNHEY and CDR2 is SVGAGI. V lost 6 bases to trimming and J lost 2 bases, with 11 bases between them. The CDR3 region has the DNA TGTGCCAGCAGCGGAGAGGGTCCCTACGAGCAGTACTTC. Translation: CASSGEGPYEQYF.

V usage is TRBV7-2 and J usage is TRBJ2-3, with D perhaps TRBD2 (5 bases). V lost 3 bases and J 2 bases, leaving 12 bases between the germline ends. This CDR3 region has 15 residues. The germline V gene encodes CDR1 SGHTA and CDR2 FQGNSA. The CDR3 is CASSLVGSSTDTQYF. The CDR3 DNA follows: TGTGCCAGCAGCTTGGTAGGGAGTTCCACAGATACGCAGTATTTT.

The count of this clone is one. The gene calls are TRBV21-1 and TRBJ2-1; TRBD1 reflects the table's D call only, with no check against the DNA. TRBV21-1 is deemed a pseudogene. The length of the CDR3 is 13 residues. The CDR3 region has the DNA TGTGCCAGCAGCATCCTCAGAAACAATGAGCAGTTCTTC. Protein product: CASSILRNNEQFF.

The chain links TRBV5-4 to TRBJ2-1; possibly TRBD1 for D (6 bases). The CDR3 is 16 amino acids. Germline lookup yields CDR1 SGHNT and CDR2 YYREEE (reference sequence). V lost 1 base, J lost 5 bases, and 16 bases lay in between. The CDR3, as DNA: TGTGCCAGCAGCTTGTCCCGGGAAAGACAGGACAATGAGCAGTTCTTC. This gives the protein CASSLSRERQDNEQFF.